Following are 29 T cell receptor beta chains from one sample sequenced in a study of blood T cell repertoires in COVID-19. TCRdb keeps only in-frame clones here, not all; method: immunoSEQ multiplex PCR. The sample has about 260,000 clones; roughly 88% are singletons. Sequences were obtained from PBMCs or T cells enriched from blood (not recorded which). The receptors here all came from a woman aged 45-65 years who had recovered from COVID-19.

The J gene is TRBJ2-1, the V gene TRBV9; 8 bases match TRBD2. The length of the CDR3 is 15 residues. J lost 2 bases, V lost 4 bases, and 5 bases had no gene match. Germline lookup yields CDR1 SGDLS and CDR2 YYNGEE. CDR3 in DNA: TGTGCCAGCAGCCCAGGGACTAGGGCCTACAATGAGCAGTTCTTC. Protein product: CASSPGTRAYNEQFF.

The genes are TRBV4-1 and TRBJ1-5; D gene unclear. CDR3 length: 16 amino acids. Deletions cut 3 bases from V and 4 bases from J, with 16 bases between. Germline V gene data show CDR1 as MGHRA and CDR2 as YSYEKL. The CDR3 coding sequence is TGCGCCAGCAGCCACCCAGAGGAGGGAGGGAATCAGCCCCAGCATTTT. Translated, it gives CASSHPEEGGNQPQHF.

The V gene is TRBV15, the J gene TRBJ1-2; no clear D. Germline V gene lookup returns CDR1 LNHNV and CDR2 YYDKDF (reference sequence). The CDR3 runs 15 residues. V dropped 5 bases and J dropped 1 base, with 14 bases sitting between them. CDR3 coding DNA: TGTGCCACCAGCCTCCCGGGAGGAGTTAACTATGGCTACACCTTC. The encoded protein is CATSLPGGVNYGYTF.

The rearrangement joins TRBV7-2 to TRBJ2-7; 14 bases fit TRBD2. In germline, CDR1 is SGHTA, CDR2 FQGNSA. Losses at the gene ends were 5 bases for V and 5 bases for J; bases not matched to a gene: 2. The CDR3 runs to 14 residues. This CDR3 reads CASSQGLAGDEQYF. The CDR3 bases are TGTGCCAGCAGCCAGGGACTAGCGGGAGACGAGCAGTACTTC.

This clone was seen only a few times. This chain uses TRBV7-2 with TRBJ1-5; D uncertain. V lost 5 bases to trimming and J lost 4 bases, with 12 bases between them. The CDR3 is 14 amino acids. Germline lookup yields CDR1 SGHTA and CDR2 FQGNSA. CDR3 sequence (DNA): TGTGCCAGCAGCAAAGCGGGCCCTAATCAGCCCCAGCATTTT. This encodes CASSKAGPNQPQHF.

The chain links TRBV28 to TRBJ2-7, with 8 bases lining up with TRBD1. V shed 6 bases, J shed 2 bases, and the junction held 6 bases outside the gene matches. CDR3 length: 14 amino acids. Germline-derived CDR1 and CDR2 are MDHEN and SYDVKM. CDR3 in amino acids: CASRRGQGPYEQYF. Written as DNA, the CDR3 is TGTGCCAGCAGACGAGGACAGGGTCCCTACGAGCAGTACTTC.

This chain links TRBV4-3 with TRBJ2-2; perhaps TRBD2 as D (5 bases). The CDR3 extends over 15 amino acids. The germline V and J ends were trimmed by 0 bases and 2 bases, with 7 bases remaining between them. The germline V gene has CDR1 LGHNA and CDR2 YSLEER. CDR3 sequence (DNA): TGCGCCAGCAGCCAAGACAGGACTAACACCGGGGAGCTGTTTTTT. Translating gives CASSQDRTNTGELFF.

This clone was recorded once. The chain recombines TRBV5-1 with TRBJ1-1; a weak D match, TRBD1 (5 bases). Germline V CDR1 and CDR2: SGHRS, YFSETQ. The CDR3 sequence is 14 residues long. Trimming cost V 7 bases and J 5 bases, with 18 bases left between them. CDR3 nucleotides: TGCGCCAGCCCCCTCTCCGGGGGAGGGACTGAAGCTTTCTTT. It is translated as CASPLSGGGTEAFF.

This clone was counted a few times. The chain couples TRBV7-3 to TRBJ2-7; D not certain. The V end lost 0 bases, the J end lost 7 bases, and 10 bases lay between the germline ends. The CDR3 consists of 13 residues. Germline CDR1 is SGHTA and CDR2 is FQGTGA. CDR3 loop: CASSLTPLTEQYF. The CDR3 region has the DNA TGTGCCAGCAGCTTAACTCCCTTAACAGAGCAGTACTTC.

This chain connects TRBV7-3 to TRBJ2-7, with 10 positions matching TRBD1. Germline CDR1 and CDR2: SGHTA and FQGTGA. The CDR3 is 14 residues long. V was pared by 5 bases and J by 2 bases, with 3 bases of the junction left unmatched. The CDR3 DNA reads TGTGCCAGCAGCCCGGGACAGGGGACCTACGAGCAGTACTTC. Amino acid sequence: CASSPGQGTYEQYF.

This clone was detected a few times. The V call is TRBV19, the J call TRBJ1-2; tentatively, D is TRBD1 (6 bases). The germline V gene encodes CDR1 LNHDA and CDR2 SQIVND (reference sequence). The CDR3 length is 14 residues. Trimming took 1 base from V and 5 from J, leaving 11 bases between them. This CDR3 is CASSIVGRGYGYTF. CDR3 in DNA: TGTGCCAGTAGTATAGTAGGCAGGGGATATGGCTACACCTTC.

The V and J genes are TRBV21-1 and TRBJ2-7; the table's D gene call, TRBD2, was not cross checked with the DNA. TRBV21-1 is noted as a pseudogene. CDR3 length equals 15 residues. CDR3 DNA sequence: TGTGCCAGCAGCAAAGAAAACCGAGCTACCTACGAGCAGTACTTC. Its protein product is CASSKENRATYEQYF.

The rearrangement links TRBV9 to TRBJ1-6, with D uncertain. CDR1 SGDLS and CDR2 YYNGEE come from the germline V gene. Trimming shortened V by 1 base and J by 9 bases, and 5 bases separated the two germline ends. The length of the CDR3 is 12 residues. The CDR3 loop is CASSVFGSPLHF. CDR3 coding DNA: TGTGCCAGCAGCGTATTCGGTTCACCCCTCCACTTT.

In its sample, this clone was seen once. In nucleotides, the CDR3 is TGTGCCAGCAGCTTATGGGGTGGTAGCGCCTACGAGCAGTACTTC. Amino acid sequence: CASSLWGGSAYEQYF. The V call is TRBV7-3, the J call TRBJ2-7, with D possibly matching TRBD2 (5 bases). Deletions cut 2 bases from V and 2 bases from J, with 13 bases between. The CDR3 totals 15 residues. Per germline, CDR1 SGHTA and CDR2 FQGTGA.

The chain employs TRBV29-1 and TRBJ2-7, with 7 bases matching TRBD2. Germline loops: CDR1 SQVTM, CDR2 ANQGSEA. V was pared by 5 bases and J by 2 bases, with 6 bases of the junction left unmatched. The CDR3 has 13 amino acids. CDR3 in amino acids: CSVLIAGTYEQYF. The DNA of the CDR3 is TGCAGCGTTTTAATAGCGGGCACCTACGAGCAGTACTTC.

This clone was observed once. The junction does not match germline at one end; this may be a read error. The CDR3 DNA reads TGTGCTAGCAGCTTTAGCGGGGAGCAAGAGACCCAGTACTTC. Translation: CASSFSGEQETQYF. J is TRBJ2-5 and V is TRBV7-7; 8 nucleotides agree with TRBD2. This CDR3 region has 14 residues. Per germline, CDR1 SSHAT and CDR2 FNYEAQ (reference sequence).

This rearrangement joins TRBV7-8 to TRBJ1-5, with D tentatively TRBD1 (5 bases). Trimming pared 3 bases from V and 1 base from J, leaving 13 bases between. CDR3 length: 16 residues. Germline V gene lookup returns CDR1 SGHVS and CDR2 FQNEAQ. The CDR3 coding sequence is TGTGCCAGCAGCTTCACTTGGGGGGGAAGCAATCAGCCCCAGCATTTT. It yields the protein CASSFTWGGSNQPQHF.

The chain joins TRBV28 to TRBJ2-7; TRBD2 matches 16 bases. Trimming at V came to 2 bases and at J to 4 bases, leaving 20 bases not matched to a gene. The CDR3 is 22 residues long. Germline V lookup: CDR1 MDHEN, CDR2 SYDVKM. The CDR3 loop reads CASSLIVAGTSGRAIIGYEQYF. The CDR3 DNA reads TGTGCCAGCAGTTTAATAGTCGCCGGGACTAGCGGGAGGGCCATTATCGGATACGAGCAGTACTTC.

This chain uses TRBV6-5 with TRBJ2-3; 8 nucleotides match TRBD2. Germline-derived CDR1 and CDR2 are MNHEY and SVGAGI. V lost 8 bases, J lost 2 bases, and 6 bases stayed unmatched. The length of the CDR3 is 14 residues. The CDR3 nucleotides are TGTGCCAGCCGCCGGGGGGGCATCACAGATACGCAGTATTTT. Translated: CASRRGGITDTQYF.

The chain is built from TRBV3-1 (or the pseudogene TRBV3-2) and TRBJ1-6; D gene unclear. Trimming took 4 bases from V and 4 from J, leaving 11 bases between them. This CDR3 spans 15 amino acids. From germline, CDR1 is LGHDT and CDR2 YNNKEL (reference sequence). The chain's CDR3 is CASSLGQAYNSPLHF. In nucleotides, the CDR3 is TGTGCCAGCAGCCTCGGCCAGGCTTATAATTCACCCCTCCACTTT.

The chain uses TRBV11-2 and TRBJ2-7; 7 bases match TRBD1. The V segment lost 0 bases and the J segment 6 bases; nucleotides outside the gene matches: 11. From germline, CDR1 is SGHAT and CDR2 FQNNGV. The CDR3 loop spans 16 amino acids. The CDR3 DNA reads TGTGCCAGCAGCTTAGATGCCCCCTGGACAGGTGGCGAGCAGTACTTC. This translates into CASSLDAPWTGGEQYF.

V gene TRBV5-1 combines with J gene TRBJ2-7, with D tentatively TRBD1 (6 bases). V gave up 5 bases and J gave up 3 bases, with 9 bases separating them. The germline gives CDR1 SGHRS, CDR2 YFSETQ. This CDR3 has 12 residues. In nucleotides, the CDR3 is TGCGCCAGCAGAGGGACACTCTACGAGCAGTACTTC. Protein: CASRGTLYEQYF.

This rearrangement joins TRBV5-1 to TRBJ1-2; D remains unclear. CDR1 is SGHRS, CDR2 YFSETQ, per germline. V gave up 0 bases and J gave up 8 bases, with 14 bases separating them. The CDR3 sequence is 14 residues long. In DNA, the CDR3 is TGCGCCAGCAGCTTGGAATCCGGGAATCGAGGCTACACCTTC. This gives the protein CASSLESGNRGYTF.

CDR3 sequence (DNA): TGTGCCAGCAGCGTAGAGGGGAACTATAATTCACCCCTCCACTTT. The encoded protein is CASSVEGNYNSPLHF. The rearrangement joins TRBV9 to TRBJ1-6; D may be TRBD1 (5 bases). The CDR3 has 15 residues. CDR1 and CDR2 from the germline V gene are SGDLS and YYNGEE. V was cut by 0 bases and J by 3 bases, with 7 bases left in between.

The chain links TRBV4-3 to TRBJ2-7, with 9 positions matching TRBD2. Germline-derived CDR1 and CDR2 are LGHNA and YSLEER. Trimming removed 1 base from V and 2 bases from J; junction bases left unmatched: 3. This CDR3 region has 15 residues. CDR3 amino acids: CASSQALAGTYEQYF. CDR3 sequence (DNA): TGCGCCAGCAGCCAAGCTCTAGCGGGGACCTACGAGCAGTACTTC.

DNA for the CDR3: TGTGCCAGCAGCTCTTACAGGGATCAGCCCCAGCATTTT. Residues: CASSSYRDQPQHF. This chain uses TRBV7-2 with TRBJ1-5; D is possibly TRBD1 (6 bases). Germline V gives CDR1 SGHTA, CDR2 FQGNSA. The ends were cut back, 4 bases at V and 5 bases at J, with 9 bases in the middle. The CDR3 loop spans 13 amino acids.

The gene calls are TRBV7-2 and TRBJ2-3; D is unresolved. There are 12 residues in the CDR3. The V and J ends lost 0 bases and 5 bases respectively, with 3 bases between them. Looked up from germline, CDR1 is SGHTA and CDR2 is FQGNSA. CDR3 coding DNA: TGTGCCAGCAGCTTAGCCCTAGATACGCAGTATTTT. Its translation: CASSLALDTQYF.

This chain connects TRBV7-2 to TRBJ1-5; tentative D call: TRBD1 (5 bases). The CDR3 totals 15 residues. Germline lookup yields CDR1 SGHTA and CDR2 FQGNSA. V lost 4 bases to trimming and J lost 0 bases, with 10 bases between them. CDR3 amino acids: CASSSRAGSNQPQHF. The DNA for the CDR3 is TGTGCCAGCAGCTCCAGGGCCGGTAGCAATCAGCCCCAGCATTTT.

The genes are TRBV6-5 and TRBJ1-5; D is ambiguous. Trimming took 7 bases from V and 11 from J, leaving 15 bases between them. This CDR3 contains 12 residues. Per the germline V gene, CDR1 is MNHEY and CDR2 is SVGAGI. CDR3 amino acids: CASNAPPATQHF. DNA of the CDR3: TGTGCCAGCAACGCGCCCCCCGCGACCCAGCATTTT.